This T cell receptor beta chain is drawn from a study of high-grade serous ovarian cancer treatment subgroups. In the study overall: On average, roughly 14,000 reads and several thousand unique TCR beta rearrangements were obtained per sample.

The tumor samples were collected prior to definitive surgery or chemotherapy. Method: immunoSEQ multiplex PCR; TCRdb's copy keeps in-frame clones and lacks some. Of around 5,000 clones in the sample, less than 70% are singletons; the top ten hold less than 15%. Regarding this clone: The sample has other DNA sequences that encode this CDR3 too.

Sequenced sample: tumor tissue. The TCR comes from a human donor with high-grade serous ovarian cancer.

CDR3 nucleotide sequence: TGCGCCAGCAGCTCGGGAGGCGGGGGAACAGATACGCAGTATTTT. Amino acids: CASSSGGGGTDTQYF. The rearrangement joins TRBV5-1 to TRBJ2-3; 7 bases map to TRBD2. Per germline, CDR1 SGHRS and CDR2 YFSETQ. V lost 3 bases and J lost 3; bases outside the gene matches: 7. This CDR3 has 15 residues.